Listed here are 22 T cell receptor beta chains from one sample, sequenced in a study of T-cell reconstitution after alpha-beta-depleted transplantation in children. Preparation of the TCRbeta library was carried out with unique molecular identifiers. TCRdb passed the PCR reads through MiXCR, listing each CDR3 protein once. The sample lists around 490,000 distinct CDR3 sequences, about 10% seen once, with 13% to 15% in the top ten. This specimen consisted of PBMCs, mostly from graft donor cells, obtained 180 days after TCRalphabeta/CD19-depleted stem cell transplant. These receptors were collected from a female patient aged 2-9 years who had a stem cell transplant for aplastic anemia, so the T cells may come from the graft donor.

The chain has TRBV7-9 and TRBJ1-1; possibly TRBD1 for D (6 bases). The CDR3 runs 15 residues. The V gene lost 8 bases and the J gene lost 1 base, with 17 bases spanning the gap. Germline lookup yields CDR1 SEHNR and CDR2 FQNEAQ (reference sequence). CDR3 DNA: TGTGCCAGCTCCTCTCTGAGGGGGAAGAACACTGAAGCTTTCTTT. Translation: CASSSLRGKNTEAFF.

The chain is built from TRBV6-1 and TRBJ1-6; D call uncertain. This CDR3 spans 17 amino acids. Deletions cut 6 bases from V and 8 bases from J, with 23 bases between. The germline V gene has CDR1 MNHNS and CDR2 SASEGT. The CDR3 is CASRTNQAQPIYSPLHF. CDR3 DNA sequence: TGTGCCAGCAGAACAAATCAGGCGCAACCAATTTATTCACCCCTCCACTTT.

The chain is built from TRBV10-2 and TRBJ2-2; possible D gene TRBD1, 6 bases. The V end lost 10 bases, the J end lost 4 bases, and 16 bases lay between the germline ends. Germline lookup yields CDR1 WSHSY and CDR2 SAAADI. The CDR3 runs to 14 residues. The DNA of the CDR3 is TGCGCCACCAGGGGCAGGGGAGTCACCGGGGAGCTGTTTTTT. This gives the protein CATRGRGVTGELFF.

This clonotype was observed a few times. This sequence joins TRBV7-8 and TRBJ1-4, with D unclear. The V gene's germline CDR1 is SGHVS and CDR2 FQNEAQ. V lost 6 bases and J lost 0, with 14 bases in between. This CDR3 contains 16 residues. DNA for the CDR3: TGTGCCAGCAGTAGGAGGCAGGCTGCAACTAATGAAAAACTGTTTTTT. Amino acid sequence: CASSRRQAATNEKLFF.

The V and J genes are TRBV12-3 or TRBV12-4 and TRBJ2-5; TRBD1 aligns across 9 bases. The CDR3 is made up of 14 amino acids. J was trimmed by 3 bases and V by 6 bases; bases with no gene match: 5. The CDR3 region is CASRQQGAKETQYF. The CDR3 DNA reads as TGTGCCAGCAGGCAACAGGGGGCGAAAGAGACCCAGTACTTC.

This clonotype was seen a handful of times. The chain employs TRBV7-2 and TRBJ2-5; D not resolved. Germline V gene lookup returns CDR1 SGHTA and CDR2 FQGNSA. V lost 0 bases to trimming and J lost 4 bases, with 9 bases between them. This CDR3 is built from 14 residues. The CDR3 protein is CASSLAPWAETQYF. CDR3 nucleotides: TGTGCCAGCAGCTTAGCCCCGTGGGCAGAGACCCAGTACTTC.

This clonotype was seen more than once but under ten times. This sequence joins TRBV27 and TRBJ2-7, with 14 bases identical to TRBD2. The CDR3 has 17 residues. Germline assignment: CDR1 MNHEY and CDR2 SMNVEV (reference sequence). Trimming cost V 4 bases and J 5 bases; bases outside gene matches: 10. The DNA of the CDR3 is TGTGCCAGCAGTTACCTCCCCCGGACTAGCGGGAGGAACGAGCAGTACTTC. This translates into CASSYLPRTSGRNEQYF.

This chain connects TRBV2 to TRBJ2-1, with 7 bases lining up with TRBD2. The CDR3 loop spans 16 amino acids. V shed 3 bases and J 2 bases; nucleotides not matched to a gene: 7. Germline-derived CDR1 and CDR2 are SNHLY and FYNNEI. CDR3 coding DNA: TGTGCCAGCAGTGACCCCCGGGAGGCCCCCTACAATGAGCAGTTCTTC. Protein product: CASSDPREAPYNEQFF.

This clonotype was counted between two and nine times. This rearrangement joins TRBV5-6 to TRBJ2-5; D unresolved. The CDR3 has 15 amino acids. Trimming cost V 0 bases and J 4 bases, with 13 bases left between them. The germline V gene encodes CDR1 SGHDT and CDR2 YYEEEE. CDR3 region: CASSLAGPALETQYF. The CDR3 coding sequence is TGTGCCAGCAGCTTGGCCGGGCCAGCCTTAGAGACCCAGTACTTC. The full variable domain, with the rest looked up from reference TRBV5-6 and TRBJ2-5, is DAGVTQSPTHLIKTRGQQVTLRCSPKSGHDTVSWYQQALGQGPQFIFQYYEEEERQRGNFPDRFSGHQFPNYSSELNVNALLLGDSALYLCASSLAGPALETQYFGPGTRLLVL.

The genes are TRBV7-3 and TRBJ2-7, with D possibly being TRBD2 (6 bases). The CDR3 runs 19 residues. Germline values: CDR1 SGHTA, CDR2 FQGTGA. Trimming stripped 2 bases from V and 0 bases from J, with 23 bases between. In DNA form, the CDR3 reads TGTGCCAGCAGCTTAGTTAGGTCCTTGGGAGGCGGCCGCTCCTACGAGCAGTACTTC. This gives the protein CASSLVRSLGGGRSYEQYF.

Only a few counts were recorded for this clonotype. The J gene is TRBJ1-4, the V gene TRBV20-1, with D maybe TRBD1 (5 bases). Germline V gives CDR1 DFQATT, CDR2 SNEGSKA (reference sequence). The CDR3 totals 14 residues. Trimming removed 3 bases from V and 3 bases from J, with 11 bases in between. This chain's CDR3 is CSARTQGANEKLFF. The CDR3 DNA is TGCAGTGCTAGGACCCAGGGTGCTAATGAAAAACTGTTTTTT.

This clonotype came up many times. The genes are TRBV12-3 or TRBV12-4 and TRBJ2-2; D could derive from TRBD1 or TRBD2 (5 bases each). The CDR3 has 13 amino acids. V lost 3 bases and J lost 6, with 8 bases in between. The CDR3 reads CASSFGASGELFF. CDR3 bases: TGTGCCAGCAGTTTCGGGGCCTCCGGGGAGCTGTTTTTT.

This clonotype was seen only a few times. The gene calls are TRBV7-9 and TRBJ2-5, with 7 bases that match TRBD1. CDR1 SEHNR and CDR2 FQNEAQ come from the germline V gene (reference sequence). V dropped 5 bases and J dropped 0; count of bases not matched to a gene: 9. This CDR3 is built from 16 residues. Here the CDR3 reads CASSPSDRAYQETQYF. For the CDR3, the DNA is TGTGCCAGCAGCCCCAGCGACAGGGCGTACCAAGAGACCCAGTACTTC.

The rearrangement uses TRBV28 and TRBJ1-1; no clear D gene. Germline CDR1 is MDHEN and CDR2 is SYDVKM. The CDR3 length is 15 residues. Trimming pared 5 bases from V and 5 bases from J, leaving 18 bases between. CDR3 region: CASSPATRGRTEAFF. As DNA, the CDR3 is TGTGCCAGCAGTCCAGCGACACGGGGAAGGACTGAAGCTTTCTTT.

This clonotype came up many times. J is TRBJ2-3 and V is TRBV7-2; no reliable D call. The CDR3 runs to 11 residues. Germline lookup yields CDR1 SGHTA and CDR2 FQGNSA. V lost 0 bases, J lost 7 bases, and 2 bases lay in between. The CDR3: CASSLAHTQYF. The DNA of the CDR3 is TGTGCCAGCAGCTTAGCGCATACGCAGTATTTT.

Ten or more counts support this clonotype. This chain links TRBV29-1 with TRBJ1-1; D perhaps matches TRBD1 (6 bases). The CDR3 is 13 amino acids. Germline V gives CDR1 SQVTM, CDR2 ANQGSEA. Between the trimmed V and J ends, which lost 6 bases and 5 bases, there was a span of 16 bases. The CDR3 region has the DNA TGCAGCGTCGGTTCGGGGGCGGGAACTGAAGCTTTCTTT. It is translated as CSVGSGAGTEAFF.

CDR3 in amino acids: CATSSLRESGANVLTF. The CDR3 coding sequence is TGTGCCACCAGCAGCTTGAGGGAGTCTGGGGCCAACGTCCTGACTTTC. This rearrangement joins TRBV15 to TRBJ2-6; weak D call: TRBD2 (5 bases). The CDR3 contains 16 residues. Germline lookup yields CDR1 LNHNV and CDR2 YYDKDF (reference sequence). The germline V and J ends were trimmed by 3 bases and 1 base, with 10 bases remaining between them.

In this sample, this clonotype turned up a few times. The CDR3 sequence is CASSQLLAVQETQYF. CDR3 nucleotides: TGTGCCAGCTCCCAACTACTAGCGGTACAAGAGACCCAGTACTTC. The chain joins TRBV18 to TRBJ2-5; 8 nucleotides align to TRBD2. In germline, CDR1 is KGHSH, CDR2 LQKENI. V dropped 6 bases and J dropped 2; count of bases not matched to a gene: 8. This CDR3 comprises 15 residues. The whole variable domain, filled in from reference TRBV18 and TRBJ2-5, reads NAGVMQNPRHLVRRRGQEARLRCSPMKGHSHVYWYRQLPEEGLKFMVYLQKENIIDESGMPKERFSAEFPKEGPSILRIQQVVRGDSAAYFCASSQLLAVQETQYFGPGTRLLVL.

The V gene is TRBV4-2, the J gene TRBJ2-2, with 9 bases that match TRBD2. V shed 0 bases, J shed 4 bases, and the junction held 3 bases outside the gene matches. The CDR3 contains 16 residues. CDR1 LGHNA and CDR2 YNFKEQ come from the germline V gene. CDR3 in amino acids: CASSQDGGRVTGELFF. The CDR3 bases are TGTGCCAGCAGCCAAGATGGCGGGAGGGTCACCGGGGAGCTGTTTTTT.

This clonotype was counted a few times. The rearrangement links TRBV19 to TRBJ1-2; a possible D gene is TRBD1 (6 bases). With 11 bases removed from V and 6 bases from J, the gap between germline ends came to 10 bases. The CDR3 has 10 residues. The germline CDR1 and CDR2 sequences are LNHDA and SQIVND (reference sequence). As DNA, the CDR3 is TGTGCCGTGCACAGGGATGGCTACACCTTC. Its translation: CAVHRDGYTF.

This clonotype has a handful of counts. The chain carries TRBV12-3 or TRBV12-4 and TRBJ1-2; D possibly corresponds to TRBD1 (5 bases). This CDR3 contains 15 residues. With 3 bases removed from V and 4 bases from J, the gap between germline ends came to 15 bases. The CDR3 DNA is TGTGCCAGCAGTTTGAAACTAGGGACGGGCTATGGCTACACCTTC. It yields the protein CASSLKLGTGYGYTF.

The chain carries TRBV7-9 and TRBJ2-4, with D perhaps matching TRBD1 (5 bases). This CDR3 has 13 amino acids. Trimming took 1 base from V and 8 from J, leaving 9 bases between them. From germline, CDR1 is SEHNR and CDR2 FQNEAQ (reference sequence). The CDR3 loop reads CASSLVLGDIQYF. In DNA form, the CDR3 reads TGTGCCAGCAGCTTAGTGCTAGGGGACATTCAGTACTTC.